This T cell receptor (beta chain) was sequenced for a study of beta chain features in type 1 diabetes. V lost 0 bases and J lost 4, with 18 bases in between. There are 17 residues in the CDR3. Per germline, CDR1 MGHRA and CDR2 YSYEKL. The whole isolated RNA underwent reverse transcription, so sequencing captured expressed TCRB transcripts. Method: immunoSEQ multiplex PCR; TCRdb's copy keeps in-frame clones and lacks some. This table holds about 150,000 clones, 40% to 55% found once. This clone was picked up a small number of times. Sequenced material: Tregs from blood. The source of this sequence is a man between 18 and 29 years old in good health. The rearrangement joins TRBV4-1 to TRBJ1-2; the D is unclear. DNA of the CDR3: TGCGCCAGCAGCCAAGATCTCCCCGGGAGGATCTTCTATGGCTACACCTTC. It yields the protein CASSQDLPGRIFYGYTF.